Below, 14 T cell receptor beta chains from the same sample are listed, as sequenced in a study of early T cells in non-severe SARS-CoV-2 infection. TCRdb used MiXCR to reprocess the 5' RACE reads, holding one entry per CDR3 protein. The table has tens of thousands of distinct CDR3 sequences, about 4% seen once. The sample taken for sequencing was whole blood. Receptors were obtained from an adult who was a healthcare worker with PCR-confirmed SARS-CoV-2 infection or an uninfected control (not recorded which).

This clonotype was detected ten times or more. The genes are TRBV7-9 and TRBJ2-3, with 14 bases fitting TRBD2. CDR1 is SEHNR and CDR2 is FQNEAQ in the germline V gene (reference sequence). V lost 5 bases, J lost 7 bases, and 11 bases stayed unmatched. This CDR3 is built from 17 residues. As DNA, the CDR3 is TGTGCCAGCAGCGAGCCGGGACTAGCGGGAGTCCCCCATACGCAGTATTTT. It codes for CASSEPGLAGVPHTQYF. Variable domain in full (rest from reference TRBV7-9 and TRBJ2-3): DTGVSQNPRHKITKRGQNVTFRCDPISEHNRLYWYRQTLGQGPEFLTYFQNEAQLEKSRLLSDRFSAERPKGSFSTLEIQRTEQGDSAMYLCASSEPGLAGVPHTQYFGPGTRLTVL.

This clonotype was found many times. V usage is TRBV2 and J usage is TRBJ1-5; D gene ambiguous. Trimming left V 8 bases short and J 2 bases short, with 16 bases between. CDR1 and CDR2 (germline): SNHLY, FYNNEI. The CDR3 spans 15 residues. The CDR3 region is CASSLSGGGNQPQHF. The DNA for the CDR3 is TGTGCCAGCTCTCTTAGTGGCGGCGGCAATCAGCCCCAGCATTTT.

This clonotype was detected a few times. CDR3 DNA: TGTGCCAGCAGTTACCGGTTATCTGGGCAGGATAATGAGCAGTTCTTC. Its translation: CASSYRLSGQDNEQFF. This chain links TRBV6-5 with TRBJ2-1; D not resolved. This CDR3 region has 16 residues. CDR1 MNHEY and CDR2 SVGAGI come from the germline V gene. The V end lost 2 bases, the J end lost 7 bases, and 18 bases lay between the germline ends.

This clonotype was counted many times. The chain links TRBV30 to TRBJ1-5; the D gene is possibly TRBD1 (6 bases). Trimming cost V 2 bases and J 4 bases, with 15 bases left between them. The V gene's germline CDR1 is GTSNPN and CDR2 SVGIG (reference sequence). The CDR3 totals 15 residues. CDR3 loop: CAWSQDSHGNQPQHF. CDR3 DNA sequence: TGTGCCTGGAGTCAGGACAGCCACGGTAATCAGCCCCAGCATTTT.

The chain has TRBV11-2 and TRBJ2-1; TRBD2 aligns across 7 bases. The germline gives CDR1 SGHAT, CDR2 FQNNGV. The length of the CDR3 is 16 residues. J lost 8 bases, V lost 2 bases, and 12 bases had no gene match. Written as DNA, the CDR3 is TGTGCCAGCAGCTTAATGGGCGGGAGAGTGAGGGATGAGCAGTTCTTC. Amino acid sequence: CASSLMGGRVRDEQFF. Filled out from reference TRBV11-2 and TRBJ2-1, the complete variable domain reads EAGVAQSPRYKIIEKRQSVAFWCNPISGHATLYWYQQILGQGPKLLIQFQNNGVVDDSQLPKDRFSAERLKGVDSTLKIQPAKLEDSAVYLCASSLMGGRVRDEQFFGPGTRLTVL.

This clonotype came up many times. The chain links TRBV5-4 to TRBJ1-2, with TRBD1 identical over 8 bases. The CDR3 sequence is 19 residues long. CDR1 is SGHNT and CDR2 is YYREEE in the germline V gene (reference sequence). Trimming removed 3 bases from V and 0 bases from J; junction bases left unmatched: 16. The CDR3 DNA is TGTGCCAGCAGCTCGACAGGGGCCGGGGCCGAACTTACTAACTATGGCTACACCTTC. Amino acid sequence: CASSSTGAGAELTNYGYTF. The whole variable domain, remainder taken from reference TRBV5-4 and TRBJ1-2, is ETGVTQSPTHLIKTRGQQVTLRCSSQSGHNTVSWYQQALGQGPQFIFQYYREEENGRGNFPPRFSGLQFPNYSSELNVNALELDDSALYLCASSSTGAGAELTNYGYTFGSGTRLTVV.

This clonotype showed up many times. The rearrangement links TRBV7-8 to TRBJ1-2; 7 nucleotides match TRBD1. The CDR3 length is 13 residues. Germline trimming cut 7 bases from V and 2 bases from J; bases unmatched to any gene: 4. Germline loops: CDR1 SGHVS, CDR2 FQNEAQ. The CDR3 protein is CASTPTGNYGYTF. The CDR3 DNA follows: TGTGCCAGCACCCCGACAGGGAACTATGGCTACACCTTC. Using reference TRBV7-8 and TRBJ1-2 for the parts outside the CDR3, the full variable domain is GAGVSQSPRYKVAKRGQDVALRCDPISGHVSLFWYQQALGQGPEFLTYFQNEAQLDKSGLPSDRFFAERPEGSVSTLKIQRTQQEDSAVYLCASTPTGNYGYTFGSGTRLTVV.

A remark on this clonotype: A read error may account for a junction end that differs from germline. The chain joins TRBV28 to TRBJ1-2; D may be TRBD1 (5 bases). The CDR3 sequence is 14 residues long. Germline CDR1 and CDR2: MDHEN and SYDVKM. The CDR3 sequence is CASNLGAMAYGYTF. CDR3 sequence (DNA): TGTGCCAGCAATTTAGGGGCGATGGCCTATGGCTACACCTTC.

The CDR3 DNA reads as TGCAGTGCTAGAGGGAGCGGGGGTGTGGCAGAGACCCAGTACTTC. Its translation: CSARGSGGVAETQYF. V is TRBV20-1 and J is TRBJ2-5; TRBD2 matches at 8 bases. From germline, CDR1 is DFQATT and CDR2 SNEGSKA (reference sequence). Germline trimming cut 1 base from V and 4 bases from J; bases unmatched to any gene: 8. The CDR3 runs 15 residues.

Ten or more counts support this clonotype. V is TRBV11-2 and J is TRBJ2-1; TRBD2 matches at 9 bases. The CDR3 has 15 amino acids. The trim removed 1 base at V and 9 bases at J, leaving 7 bases unmatched. Germline CDR1 SGHAT, CDR2 FQNNGV. The CDR3 reads CASSLVGLAIGEQFF. The CDR3 DNA follows: TGTGCCAGCAGCTTAGTCGGACTAGCGATAGGTGAGCAGTTCTTC. The whole variable domain, filled in from reference TRBV11-2 and TRBJ2-1, reads EAGVAQSPRYKIIEKRQSVAFWCNPISGHATLYWYQQILGQGPKLLIQFQNNGVVDDSQLPKDRFSAERLKGVDSTLKIQPAKLEDSAVYLCASSLVGLAIGEQFFGPGTRLTVL.

This clonotype was recorded at least ten times. This chain joins TRBV12-3 or TRBV12-4 and TRBJ2-5; the D is unclear. V lost 4 bases, J lost 5 bases, and 14 bases lay in between. This CDR3 has 14 amino acids. CDR3 residues: CASSSGPPRETQYF. DNA for the CDR3: TGTGCCAGCAGTTCCGGTCCCCCGAGGGAGACCCAGTACTTC.

This clonotype was observed at least ten times. The chain uses TRBV7-6 and TRBJ1-5; no firm D call. The germline gives CDR1 SGHVS, CDR2 FNYEAQ. The CDR3 length is 13 residues. V lost 1 base and J lost 7, with 8 bases in between. The CDR3 protein is CASSLGQNQPQHF. The CDR3 region has the DNA TGTGCCAGCAGCTTAGGGCAAAACCAGCCCCAGCATTTT. The full variable domain, in which reference TRBV7-6 and TRBJ1-5 provide the parts outside the CDR3, is GAGVSQSPRYKVTKRGQDVALRCDPISGHVSLYWYRQALGQGPEFLTYFNYEAQQDKSGLPNDRFSAERPEGSISTLTIQRTEQRDSAMYRCASSLGQNQPQHFGDGTRLSIL.

A few counts support this clonotype. V gene TRBV19 combines with J gene TRBJ1-5; D not certain. In germline, CDR1 is LNHDA, CDR2 SQIVND (reference sequence). The V and J ends lost 7 bases and 0 bases respectively, with 10 bases between them. This CDR3 spans 14 amino acids. CDR3 sequence: CASNPHDSNQPQHF. CDR3 nucleotides: TGTGCCAGTAATCCCCATGATAGCAATCAGCCCCAGCATTTT.

At least ten counts were recorded for this clonotype. The chain carries TRBV7-2 and TRBJ2-2; 9 bases line up with TRBD1. J lost 5 bases, V lost 3 bases, and 7 bases had no gene match. The CDR3 is 16 amino acids. Germline V CDR1 and CDR2: SGHTA, FQGNSA. The CDR3 DNA follows: TGTGCCAGCAGCTTCGCCGGGACAGGGCGAACCGGGGAGCTGTTTTTT. Translation: CASSFAGTGRTGELFF.